This is a list of T cell receptor beta chains from one sample in a study of T cell responses to AZD1222 COVID-19 vaccine. Repertoires were generated with immunoSEQ multiplex PCR, while TCRdb's copy carries only in-frame clones and drops some. Seen here are tens of thousands of clones, roughly 88% observed once, and the top ten hold around 10%. The material was peripheral blood, obtained 28 days after the second AZD1222 dose. The origin of the receptors is an adult who received the AZD1222 COVID-19 vaccine. The conserved cysteine and the conserved F or W are not part of the CDR3 here.

j_call | v_call | cdr3_aa
TRBJ1-3 | TRBV2 | ASIKGSISGNTIY
TRBJ1-3 | TRBV5-1 | ASSLAPGNSGNTIY
TRBJ2-5 | TRBV5-1 | ASSLTRPPGETQY
TRBJ2-1 | TRBV27 | ASSFPAGGSYNEQF
TRBJ2-3 | TRBV7-9 | ASSFPQVSTDTQY
TRBJ2-7 | TRBV7-9 | ASSLGSLYEQY
TRBJ2-7 | TRBV10-3 | AIKRETYEQY
TRBJ1-3 | TRBV6-5 | ASSSGLGGNTIY
TRBJ1-1 | TRBV11-1 | ASSLTGGRTEAF
TRBJ1-5 | TRBV30 | AWSVSGDNQPQH
TRBJ1-2 | TRBV5-1 | ASSTRHRDYGYT
TRBJ2-5 | TRBV11-3 | ASSLGRETQY
TRBJ1-2 | TRBV4-2 | ASSYASGEGPYGYT
TRBJ1-6 | TRBV7-9 | ASSYGGAGSYNSPLH
TRBJ2-3 | TRBV28 | ASRLSEAVDTQY
TRBJ2-1 | TRBV11-3 | ASSSGLAGEDNEQF
TRBJ1-2 | TRBV11-3 | ASSLDSFGRYGYT
TRBJ2-1 | TRBV28 | ASSSQGYEQF
TRBJ2-1 | TRBV12-3/TRBV12-4 | ASSSSDWNEQF
TRBJ1-1 | TRBV15 | ATSRDIAQGRLNTEAF
TRBJ2-2 | TRBV19 | ASTPRWGSNTGELF
TRBJ1-1 | TRBV27 | ASSTGQGRVK
TRBJ2-6 | TRBV3-1/TRBV3-2 | ASSQDSRSGANVLT
TRBJ2-5 | TRBV7-9 | ASSSAGSWYQETQY
TRBJ2-7 | TRBV15 | ATSRDRTGDYEQY
TRBJ2-1 | TRBV9 | ASSVTGSSYNEQF
TRBJ1-5 | TRBV5-1 | ASSSGPGPQH
TRBJ1-1 | TRBV20-1 | SASRERGTEAF
TRBJ1-5 | TRBV5-1 | ASSSGQGNQPQH
TRBJ1-4 | TRBV11-3 | ASSPGTGTEKLF
TRBJ2-7 | TRBV11-2 | ASSLGGLAGNYEQY
TRBJ2-1 | TRBV11-2 | ASSLDGLVLAGGYNEQF
TRBJ1-4 | TRBV5-6 | ASSFGPPKPNEKLF
TRBJ1-5 | TRBV7-2 | ASSLQAGQRNQPQH
TRBJ2-7 | TRBV6-5 | ASRPRDRSYEQY
TRBJ2-1 | TRBV19 | ASSIIASVNEQF
TRBJ1-6 | TRBV9 | ASTAGTGNSPLH
TRBJ2-7 | TRBV19 | ASSEQPPYEQY
TRBJ1-1 | TRBV6-5 | ASSSRINTEAF
TRBJ2-2 | TRBV11-2 | ASSPPGSVAGELF
TRBJ2-1 | TRBV29-1 | SVEGRASGAHNEQF
TRBJ2-5 | TRBV12-3/TRBV12-4 | ASSPGETQY
TRBJ1-5 | TRBV7-2 | ASSLESGGEPQH
TRBJ2-1 | TRBV7-8 | ASSPVRRGRNEQF
TRBJ1-2 | TRBV11-3 | ASSLDRPGYT
TRBJ2-7 | TRBV4-2 | ASSQDTSGYEQY
TRBJ1-6 | TRBV9 | ASSDNPGQTSENNSPLH
TRBJ1-3 | TRBV9 | ASSPRHSGNTIY
TRBJ1-5 | TRBV19 | ASSIGTGGAGPQH
TRBJ2-1 | TRBV6-5 | ASRKDRWNNEQF
TRBJ2-3 | TRBV9 | ASSPGTPHTDTQY